These 3 T cell receptor beta chains originate from one sample sequenced in a study of blood T cell repertoires in COVID-19. Generated by immunoSEQ multiplex PCR, the TCRdb table keeps only in-frame clones and is missing some. The repertoire consists of about 90,000 clones, with approximately 86% occurring once and the leading ten covering about 16%. The sample taken for sequencing was peripheral blood. The receptors originated from a male donor with acute or convalescent COVID-19.

The genes are TRBV5-1 and TRBJ1-3; TRBD1 matches 9 bases. Germline lookup yields CDR1 SGHRS and CDR2 YFSETQ. V dropped 3 bases and J dropped 1; count of bases not matched to a gene: 5. CDR3 size: 16 residues. The CDR3 DNA reads TGCGCCAGCAGCTACACCGGGACAGGGTCTGGAAACACCATATATTTT. Its protein product is CASSYTGTGSGNTIYF.

The chain carries TRBV7-3 and TRBJ2-7; D possibly corresponds to TRBD1 (5 bases). CDR1 SGHTA and CDR2 FQGTGA come from the germline V gene. This CDR3 has 15 amino acids. Trimming took 5 bases from V and 2 from J, leaving 16 bases between them. Here the CDR3 reads CASSRAVGVAYEQYF. Here the CDR3 DNA reads TGTGCCAGCAGCAGGGCGGTAGGGGTAGCCTACGAGCAGTACTTC.

V gene TRBV6-6 combines with J gene TRBJ1-6, with 8 bases identical to TRBD1. This CDR3 has 14 residues. The germline CDR1 and CDR2 sequences are MNHNY and SVGAGI (reference sequence). V was pared by 4 bases and J by 6 bases, with 2 bases of the junction left unmatched. The CDR3 here is CASSSTGGNSPLHF. CDR3 DNA: TGTGCCAGCAGTTCCACAGGGGGTAATTCACCCCTCCACTTT.